This TCR beta chain is from a study of beta chain features in type 1 diabetes. Over 95% purity was reached by all sorted populations. Comments on this clone: Its antigen is unidentified.

Expressed TCRB transcripts were sequenced after all isolated RNA was converted to cDNA. Clones were sequenced by immunoSEQ multiplex PCR, and TCRdb holds only the in-frame ones, with some missing. The repertoire includes some 330,000 clones, about 12% of them detected once, and about 0.01% sits in the top ten. Study-wide results and caveats: Among patients with Type 1 diabetes, TCRB CDR3s were moderately but significantly shorter in every one of the four CD4+ subsets.

Trimming took off 4 bases at V and 1 base at J, with 8 bases between the two ends. The CDR3 has 14 residues. Germline values: CDR1 SQVTM, CDR2 ANQGSEA. The V gene is TRBV29-1, the J gene TRBJ2-6, with no clear D. This clonotype was obtained from a woman aged 18 to 35 with type 1 diabetes. The sequenced sample was naive CD4+ T cells from blood. In DNA, the CDR3 is TGCAGCGTTGCAGCCGGGTCTGGGGCCAACGTCCTGACTTTC. Translation: CSVAAGSGANVLTF.